The clone carrying this T cell receptor (beta chain) was detected many times. Its antigen is not identified. These data belong to a study of regulatory T cells in long-lasting Graves disease. Overall study results and limits: Whereas nearly 1,000 public clonotypes were shared by new patients, persistent patients shared more, at some 3,000.

Time point defined: newly diagnosed GD, antithyroid drugs for less than 3 months. Extracted PBMC RNA gave rise to the TCR library. Clinicians diagnosed Graves' disease using American Thyroid Association guidelines. One endocrinology department in Xi'an, China, was where patients came from. iRepertoire HTBI primers and Arm-PCR of CDR3 regions built TCR beta libraries. TCRdb re-called the multiplex PCR reads with MiXCR, one entry per CDR3 protein. Of approximately 360,000 distinct CDR3 sequences in the sample, 12% are singletons; the top ten hold about 20%. The same data also contributed to another study, on T cells in Graves' hyperthyroidism and ophthalmopathy. Per that study: In the analysis, a 13 V-J model separated ophthalmopathy from stable hyperthyroidism.

Sequencing was performed on peripheral blood mononuclear cells (PBMCs), taken at new diagnosis, from a patient treated with antithyroid drugs. The TCR sequence derives from a woman in her late teens or twenties with Graves disease.

The CDR3 nucleotides read TGTGCCATCAGTGAGGTTCTTGGGATAAATCAGCCCCAGCATTTT. It encodes CAISEVLGINQPQHF. The V gene is TRBV10-3, the J gene TRBJ1-5; D is unresolved. Germline V gene sequence: CDR1 ENHRY, CDR2 SYGVKD. This CDR3 comprises 15 residues. The ends were cut back, 2 bases at V and 4 bases at J, with 12 bases in the middle.